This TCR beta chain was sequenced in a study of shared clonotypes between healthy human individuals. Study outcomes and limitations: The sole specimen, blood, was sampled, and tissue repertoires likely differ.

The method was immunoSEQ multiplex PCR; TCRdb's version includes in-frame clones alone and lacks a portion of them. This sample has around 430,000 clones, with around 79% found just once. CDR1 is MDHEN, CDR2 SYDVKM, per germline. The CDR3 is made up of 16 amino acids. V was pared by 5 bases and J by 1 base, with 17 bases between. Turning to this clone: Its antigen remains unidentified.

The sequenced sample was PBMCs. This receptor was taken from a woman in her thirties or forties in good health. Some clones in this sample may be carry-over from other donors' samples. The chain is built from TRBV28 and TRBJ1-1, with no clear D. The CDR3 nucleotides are TGTGCCAGCAGTACTCCCCGGGCGGCAGCGAACACTGAAGCTTTCTTT. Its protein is CASSTPRAAANTEAFF.